The 10 T cell receptor beta chains below come from one sample, sequenced in a study of identical twins. TCRdb independently ran MiXCR on the 5' RACE reads; one entry per CDR3 protein. The sample has about 450,000 distinct CDR3 sequences, less than 20% seen once. Sample: naive T cells sorted from blood. The receptors shown here come from a man aged 50 or older in good health.

A few counts support this clonotype. The CDR3 spells CSAFFLAGGRGVYEQFF. CDR3 sequence (DNA): TGCAGTGCTTTTTTTCTAGCGGGGGGCCGGGGGGTCTATGAGCAGTTCTTC. The chain recombines TRBV20-1 with TRBJ2-1, with 11 bases matching TRBD2. V lost 5 bases and J lost 8; bases outside the gene matches: 17. The germline V gene has CDR1 DFQATT and CDR2 SNEGSKA (reference sequence). CDR3 size: 17 residues.

The chain employs TRBV29-1 and TRBJ2-7; no definite D call. The ends were cut back, 2 bases at V and 3 bases at J, with 11 bases in the middle. Germline V gene sequence: CDR1 SQVTM, CDR2 ANQGSEA. The CDR3 runs 13 residues. CDR3 region: CSVESPLGYEQYF. The CDR3 DNA sequence: TGCAGCGTTGAATCGCCTTTGGGCTACGAGCAGTACTTC.

V usage is TRBV5-1 and J usage is TRBJ2-1; no clear D. In germline, CDR1 is SGHRS, CDR2 YFSETQ. Between the trimmed V and J ends, which lost 5 bases and 10 bases, there was a span of 16 bases. The CDR3 spans 13 residues. This CDR3 reads CASRDGYAGEQFF. The CDR3 nucleotides read TGCGCCAGCAGGGACGGGTATGCCGGAGAGCAGTTCTTC.

This clonotype was seen more than once but under ten times. The chain employs TRBV9 and TRBJ2-3, with 7 bases identical to TRBD1. CDR3 length equals 14 residues. V shed 4 bases, J shed 4 bases, and the junction held 6 bases outside the gene matches. CDR1 is SGDLS and CDR2 is YYNGEE in the germline V gene. CDR3 sequence reads: CASSPTGSPDTQYF. Written as DNA, the CDR3 is TGTGCCAGCAGCCCGACAGGGAGCCCAGATACGCAGTATTTT.

The gene calls are TRBV20-1 and TRBJ2-2; D tentatively reads TRBD1 or TRBD2 (5 bases each). Trimming shortened V by 6 bases and J by 5 bases, and 16 bases separated the two germline ends. The CDR3 loop spans 14 amino acids. In germline, CDR1 is DFQATT, CDR2 SNEGSKA (reference sequence). The CDR3 loop reads CSAWRGVGTGELFF. CDR3 nucleotide sequence: TGCAGTGCGTGGAGAGGGGTAGGAACCGGGGAGCTGTTTTTT.

The chain's CDR3 is CASSGTRGTEQFF. In nucleotides, the CDR3 is TGTGCCAGCAGCGGAACCAGGGGCACTGAGCAGTTCTTC. The V gene is TRBV7-6, the J gene TRBJ2-1; possible D gene TRBD1, 6 bases. Germline V lookup: CDR1 SGHVS, CDR2 FNYEAQ. CDR3 length: 13 amino acids. Trimming removed 5 bases from V and 9 bases from J, with 14 bases in between.

CDR3 amino acids: CSAVAGPAYNEQFF. CDR3 nucleotides: TGCAGCGCTGTTGCGGGGCCGGCCTACAATGAGCAGTTCTTC. The chain employs TRBV29-1 and TRBJ2-1; tentative D call: TRBD2 (6 bases). V gave up 7 bases and J gave up 2 bases, with 15 bases separating them. The CDR3 is made up of 14 amino acids. Germline CDR1 and CDR2: SQVTM and ANQGSEA.

At least ten counts were recorded for this clonotype. V usage is TRBV5-1 and J usage is TRBJ2-5, with D tentatively TRBD1 (5 bases). Trimming took 4 bases from V and 2 from J, leaving 15 bases between them. Germline values: CDR1 SGHRS, CDR2 YFSETQ. CDR3 length: 15 amino acids. CDR3 DNA sequence: TGCGCCAGCAGCCACAGGCTGATGGCACAAGAGACCCAGTACTTC. Its translation is CASSHRLMAQETQYF.

The V call is TRBV5-5, the J call TRBJ1-4, with no clear D. The CDR3 extends over 17 amino acids. Trimming removed 1 base at V and 0 bases at J, with 13 bases between. Germline V gene lookup returns CDR1 SGHKS and CDR2 YYEKEE (reference sequence). CDR3 bases: TGTGCCAGCAGCTTGAACCCAGGATCCGCAACTAATGAAAAACTGTTTTTT. It encodes CASSLNPGSATNEKLFF.

This clonotype was seen many times. The V and J genes are TRBV12-3 or TRBV12-4 and TRBJ2-5; D possibly corresponds to TRBD1 (5 bases). V was trimmed by 2 bases and J by 3 bases, leaving 16 bases between them. The CDR3 consists of 16 residues. The CDR3 DNA reads as TGTGCCAGCAGTTTATCTCCAGGGTTTGGGGAAGAGACCCAGTACTTC. Translated: CASSLSPGFGEETQYF.